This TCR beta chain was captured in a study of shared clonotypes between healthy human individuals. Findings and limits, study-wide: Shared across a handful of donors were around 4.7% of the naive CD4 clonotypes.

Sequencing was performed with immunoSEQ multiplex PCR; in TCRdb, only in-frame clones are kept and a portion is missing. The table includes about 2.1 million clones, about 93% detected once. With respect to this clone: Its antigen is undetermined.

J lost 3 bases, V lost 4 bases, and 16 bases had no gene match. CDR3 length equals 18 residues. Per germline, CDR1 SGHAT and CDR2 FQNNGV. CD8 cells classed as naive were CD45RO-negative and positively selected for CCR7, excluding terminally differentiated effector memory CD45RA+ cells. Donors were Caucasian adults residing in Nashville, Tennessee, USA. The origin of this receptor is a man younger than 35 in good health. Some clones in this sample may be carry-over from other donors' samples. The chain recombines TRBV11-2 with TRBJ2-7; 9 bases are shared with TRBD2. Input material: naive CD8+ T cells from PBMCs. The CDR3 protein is CASSSIAGATFSDYEQYF. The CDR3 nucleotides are TGTGCCAGCAGCTCCATAGCGGGAGCCACCTTTTCAGACTACGAGCAGTACTTC.